Below, 26 T cell receptor beta chains from the same sample are listed, as sequenced in a study of metastatic and nonmetastatic thyroid tumors. Thyroid surgery had not been preceded by any treatment in any patient. Using MiXCR, TCRdb reanalyzed the PCR reads. The repertoire consists of 85,000 to 100,000 clones, with roughly 13% occurring once and the leading ten covering about 11%. The sample comprised blood. The source is a female donor with papillary thyroid cancer or a benign thyroid nodule (not recorded which). Some clones in this sample may be carry-over from other donors' samples.

This chain connects TRBV12-3 or TRBV12-4 to TRBJ2-2; D may be TRBD1 (5 bases). This CDR3 is 12 amino acids long. Trimming removed 9 bases from V and 4 bases from J, with 9 bases in between. The CDR3 DNA reads as TGTGCCAGTAGACAGTGCACCGGGGAGCTGTTTTTT. It yields the protein CASRQCTGELFF.

In its sample, this clone was seen many times. The chain uses TRBV27 and TRBJ2-1; a possible D gene is TRBD2 (6 bases). Germline CDR1 MNHEY, CDR2 SMNVEV (reference sequence). The CDR3 loop spans 15 amino acids. V dropped 5 bases and J dropped 10 bases, with 21 bases sitting between them. The CDR3 bases are TGTGCCAGCAGTCCAAGGAGGGTCGGGGCAGGGGAGCAGTTCTTC. Protein sequence: CASSPRRVGAGEQFF.

This clone was observed many times. Additional DNA sequences in this sample encode the identical CDR3. This chain connects TRBV7-3 to TRBJ1-1; D is ambiguous. The CDR3 is 18 residues long. V lost 3 bases and J 0 bases, leaving 20 bases between the germline ends. The germline V gene encodes CDR1 SGHTA and CDR2 FQGTGA. The CDR3 sequence: CASSFRAPDGWMNTEAFF. The CDR3 DNA follows: TGTGCCAGCAGCTTTAGGGCGCCGGATGGTTGGATGAACACTGAAGCTTTCTTT.

This clone was observed at least ten times. The rearrangement links TRBV5-6 to TRBJ1-6; D remains ambiguous. Germline CDR1 SGHDT, CDR2 YYEEEE. Trimming pared 0 bases from V and 8 bases from J, leaving 9 bases between. The CDR3 extends over 14 amino acids. CDR3 amino acids: CASSLAGWDSPLHF. In nucleotides, the CDR3 is TGTGCCAGCAGCTTGGCCGGGTGGGATTCACCCCTCCACTTT.

This clone has only a few counts. The chain recombines TRBV30 with TRBJ1-2; no definite D call. CDR1 and CDR2 (germline): GTSNPN, SVGIG (reference sequence). The V and J ends lost 0 bases and 8 bases respectively, with 13 bases between them. The CDR3 totals 13 residues. The CDR3 nucleotides are TGTGCCTGGAGTGTACAAGGAGCCGTGGGCTACACCTTC. It codes for CAWSVQGAVGYTF.

This clone appeared many times. The rearrangement joins TRBV18 to TRBJ2-2, with 7 bases identical to TRBD2. The CDR3 runs 16 residues. With V trimmed by 0 bases and J by 8 bases, 9 bases remained unmatched. Germline loops: CDR1 KGHSH, CDR2 LQKENI. CDR3 amino acids: CASSPPAFGGSGELFF. The CDR3 DNA is TGTGCCAGCTCACCACCGGCGTTCGGGGGGTCTGGGGAGCTGTTTTTT.

This clone was seen many times. The chain is built from TRBV11-3 and TRBJ2-7; a possible D gene is TRBD1 (6 bases). V lost 5 bases and J lost 4, with 12 bases in between. CDR1 and CDR2 (germline): SGHNT, YENEEA. CDR3 size: 13 residues. The CDR3 sequence is CASSKYQGYEQYF. The CDR3 bases are TGTGCCAGCAGCAAATACCAGGGGTACGAGCAGTACTTC.

This clone was observed at least ten times. The chain carries TRBV10-3 and TRBJ2-7; 9 bases agree with TRBD2. The CDR3 has 13 amino acids. The V segment lost 7 bases and the J segment 5 bases; nucleotides outside the gene matches: 6. Germline assignment: CDR1 ENHRY and CDR2 SYGVKD. The CDR3 spells CAITSGGSDEQYF. The CDR3 nucleotides read TGTGCCATCACCAGCGGGGGGTCGGACGAGCAGTACTTC.

This clone was recorded many times. V is TRBV10-2 and J is TRBJ1-5; tentatively, D is TRBD1 (5 bases). The CDR3 totals 14 residues. Germline CDR1 is WSHSY and CDR2 is SAAADI. The V end was cut by 4 bases, the J end by 5 bases, with 12 bases between. The CDR3 here is CASSVAGLDQPQHF. The CDR3 region has the DNA TGCGCCAGCAGTGTGGCAGGGTTGGATCAGCCCCAGCATTTT.

This clone was counted ten times or more. Additional DNA sequences in this sample encode the identical CDR3. V usage is TRBV6-5 and J usage is TRBJ2-3; TRBD2 agrees at 7 bases. V trimming: 2 bases; J trimming: 1 base; junction bases outside the gene matches: 6. CDR3 length equals 16 residues. Per germline, CDR1 MNHEY and CDR2 SVGAGI. CDR3 in amino acids: CASSYAFAGGTDTQYF. In DNA, the CDR3 is TGTGCCAGCAGTTACGCATTCGCGGGGGGCACAGATACGCAGTATTTT.

Worth noting for this clone: A much larger clone differs by one base, so this may be a read error. The rearrangement joins TRBV20-1 to TRBJ2-3; 7 nucleotides match TRBD2. V dropped 8 bases and J dropped 5; count of bases not matched to a gene: 7. Per germline, CDR1 DFQATT and CDR2 SNEGSKA (reference sequence). The CDR3 contains 12 residues. CDR3 residues: CSSKVAGDTQYF. The CDR3 coding sequence is TGCAGTTCTAAAGTAGCGGGAGATACGCAGTATTTT.

The V and J genes are TRBV5-1 and TRBJ2-2; D gene ambiguous. The CDR3 length is 13 residues. Germline CDR1 is SGHRS and CDR2 is YFSETQ. V lost 4 bases and J 10 bases, leaving 14 bases between the germline ends. The CDR3: CASSPMNIVELFF. Written as DNA, the CDR3 is TGCGCCAGCAGCCCCATGAACATCGTGGAGCTGTTTTTT.

This clone was detected ten times or more. V and J are TRBV19 and TRBJ1-1, with D perhaps TRBD1 (5 bases). V lost 5 bases, J lost 3 bases, and 13 bases lay in between. CDR1 and CDR2 from the germline V gene are LNHDA and SQIVND (reference sequence). This CDR3 region has 14 residues. The CDR3 spells CASSPGGVDTEAFF. CDR3 in DNA: TGTGCCAGTAGTCCCGGGGGTGTGGACACTGAAGCTTTCTTT.

This clone has more than one count but fewer than ten. CDR3 loop: CARSPGTAQQPQHF. CDR3 nucleotide sequence: TGTGCCAGAAGTCCAGGGACCGCACAACAGCCCCAGCATTTT. The J gene is TRBJ1-5, the V gene TRBV2, with D maybe TRBD1 (5 bases). CDR3 length: 14 residues. The germline V gene has CDR1 SNHLY and CDR2 FYNNEI. Trimming pared 9 bases from V and 7 bases from J, leaving 19 bases between.

Ten or more counts support this clone. The chain recombines TRBV9 with TRBJ1-6, with D possibly matching TRBD1 (5 bases). Germline CDR1 reads SGDLS; CDR2 reads YYNGEE. The V and J ends lost 0 bases and 16 bases respectively, with 11 bases between them. This CDR3 has 12 amino acids. The CDR3 region has the DNA TGTGCCAGCAGCGTAGAGGCAGGGTCTCTCCACTTT. Translated: CASSVEAGSLHF.

Concerning this clone: A much larger clone lies one base from this, so it may be a read error. The chain employs TRBV2 and TRBJ2-5; D not certain. CDR3 size: 11 residues. The V end lost 8 bases, the J end lost 3 bases, and 7 bases lay between the germline ends. CDR1 is SNHLY, CDR2 FYNNEI, per germline. The CDR3 protein is CASRKEETQYF. DNA of the CDR3: TGTGCCAGCCGAAAGGAAGAGACCCAGTACTTC.

This clone was seen ten or more times. The V gene is TRBV5-1, the J gene TRBJ2-1, with 9 bases aligning to TRBD2. This CDR3 is 17 amino acids long. Germline values: CDR1 SGHRS, CDR2 YFSETQ. The trim removed 1 base at V and 6 bases at J, leaving 11 bases unmatched. This chain's CDR3 is CASSLSGLGLAVNEQFF. The CDR3, as DNA: TGCGCCAGCAGCTTGTCGGGGCTGGGACTAGCTGTCAATGAGCAGTTCTTC.

This clone was observed at least ten times. The chain links TRBV28 to TRBJ2-3; D gene unclear. There are 12 residues in the CDR3. CDR1 MDHEN and CDR2 SYDVKM come from the germline V gene. V shed 7 bases and J shed 2 bases, with 7 bases lying between them. The chain's CDR3 is CASIGNTDTQYF. The CDR3 DNA sequence: TGTGCCAGCATTGGAAACACAGATACGCAGTATTTT.

V and J are TRBV6-1 and TRBJ1-5, with a tentative D call TRBD1 (5 bases). V dropped 1 base and J dropped 7 bases, with 8 bases sitting between them. Germline assignment: CDR1 MNHNS and CDR2 SASEGT. The CDR3 has 13 amino acids. In DNA, the CDR3 is TGTGCCAGCAGTGAAGGGCCAGGGCAGCCCCAGCATTTT. Protein product: CASSEGPGQPQHF.

The rearrangement joins TRBV11-2 to TRBJ2-1; D could derive from TRBD1 or TRBD2 (6 bases each). From germline, CDR1 is SGHAT and CDR2 FQNNGV. CDR3 length: 11 amino acids. V was clipped by 6 bases and J by 11 bases, with 11 bases between them. The CDR3 sequence is CASSEGGKQFF. In DNA, the CDR3 is TGTGCCAGCAGTGAGGGGGGAAAGCAGTTCTTC.

The rearrangement uses TRBV6-1 and TRBJ2-3; D gene uncertain. Trimming took off 11 bases at V and 6 bases at J, with 12 bases between the two ends. There are 11 residues in the CDR3. Germline CDR1 and CDR2: MNHNS and SASEGT. The CDR3 is CAGTYQDTQYF. DNA for the CDR3: TGTGCCGGTACCTATCAGGATACGCAGTATTTT.

At least ten counts were recorded for this clone. J is TRBJ1-5 and V is TRBV25-1; no reliable D call. V shed 2 bases and J shed 3 bases, with 8 bases lying between them. CDR1 and CDR2 (germline): MGHDK, SYGVNS. The CDR3 runs 14 residues. CDR3 amino acids: CASSESGFNQPQHF. CDR3 bases: TGTGCCAGCAGTGAAAGCGGATTCAATCAGCCCCAGCATTTT.

This clone was seen at least ten times. DNA of the CDR3: TGTGCCAGCAGCCGCGACTACCCTTCCTACAATGAGCAGTTCTTC. This codes for CASSRDYPSYNEQFF. The J gene is TRBJ2-1, the V gene TRBV11-1; D is possibly TRBD2 (5 bases). Germline CDR1 and CDR2: SGHAT and FQDESV (reference sequence). Trimming took 5 bases from V and 1 from J, leaving 12 bases between them. The CDR3 extends over 15 amino acids.

This clone was found many times. The CDR3 sequence: CSARDLSGSIDEQYF. CDR3 DNA sequence: TGCAGTGCTAGAGATTTGAGCGGGAGTATCGACGAGCAGTACTTC. This sequence joins TRBV20-1 and TRBJ2-7, with 8 bases lining up with TRBD2. The J segment lost 5 bases and the V segment lost 0 bases, leaving 9 bases of the junction unmatched. Germline assignment: CDR1 DFQATT and CDR2 SNEGSKA (reference sequence). The CDR3 spans 15 residues.

This clone was picked up many times. J is TRBJ2-1 and V is TRBV28, with a possible D match to TRBD2 (6 bases). This CDR3 region has 13 residues. Germline-derived CDR1 and CDR2 are MDHEN and SYDVKM. The V gene lost 3 bases and the J gene lost 8 bases, with 11 bases spanning the gap. The CDR3 protein is CASSFGGEDEQFF. The CDR3 nucleotides read TGTGCCAGCAGTTTTGGCGGGGAAGATGAGCAGTTCTTC.

This clone appeared many times. The chain employs TRBV27 and TRBJ2-3; 10 bases line up with TRBD2. There are 15 residues in the CDR3. Germline assignment: CDR1 MNHEY and CDR2 SMNVEV (reference sequence). V was clipped by 4 bases and J by 4 bases; unmatched bases: 5. Written as DNA, the CDR3 is TGTGCCAGCAGTTCAGCGGGAGGGCCGTCAGATACGCAGTATTTT. Amino acids: CASSSAGGPSDTQYF.